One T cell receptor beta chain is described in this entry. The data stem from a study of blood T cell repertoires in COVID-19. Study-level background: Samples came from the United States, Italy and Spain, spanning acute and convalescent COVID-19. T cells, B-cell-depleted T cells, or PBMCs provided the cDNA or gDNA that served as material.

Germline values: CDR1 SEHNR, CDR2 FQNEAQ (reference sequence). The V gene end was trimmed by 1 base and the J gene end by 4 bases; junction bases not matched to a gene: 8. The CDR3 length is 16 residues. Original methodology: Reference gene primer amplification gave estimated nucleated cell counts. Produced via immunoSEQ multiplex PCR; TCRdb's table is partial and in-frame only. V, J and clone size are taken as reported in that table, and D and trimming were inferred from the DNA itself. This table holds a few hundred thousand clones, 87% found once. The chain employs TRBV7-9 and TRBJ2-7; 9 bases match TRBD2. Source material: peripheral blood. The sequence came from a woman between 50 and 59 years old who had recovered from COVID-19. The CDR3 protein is CASSLVVSSGTYEQYF. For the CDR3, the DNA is TGTGCCAGCAGCTTAGTAGTGTCTAGCGGGACTTACGAGCAGTACTTC.